This entry concerns a single T cell receptor beta chain. Its antigen is unknown. This sample is part of a study of cytomegalovirus exposure and HLA in healthy donors. Study findings and constraints: In vitro experiments confirmed that three CMV-associated chains were specific for CMV antigens. The study carried out a later analysis of TCR beta sequences. It associated under 20,000 of them with specific HLA alleles at a false discovery rate of 0.05.

The CDR3 sequence is 14 residues long. V lost 9 bases to trimming and J lost 0 bases, with 9 bases between them. The V gene's germline CDR1 is SEHNR and CDR2 FQNEAQ (reference sequence). This PCR relied on a set of 60 Vbeta primers and 13 Jbeta primers. Authors' data handling: A later analysis counted some 87 million unique TCR beta chains, around 10 million shared. Produced via immunoSEQ multiplex PCR; TCRdb's table is partial and in-frame only. V and J calls and clone size are those listed in that table; D and trimming were worked out from the DNA. In total, the table holds approximately 45,000 clones.

The specimen sequenced was PBMCs. The sequence derives from a male donor in good health and CMV-seronegative. The rearrangement joins TRBV7-9 to TRBJ1-6; D remains ambiguous. CDR3 amino acids: CASQDNSYNSPLHF. The CDR3 DNA is TGTGCCAGTCAAGACAACTCCTATAATTCACCCCTCCACTTT.